The 3 T cell receptor beta chains in this list originate from one sample, sequenced in a study of shared clonotypes between healthy human individuals. Sequencing was performed with immunoSEQ multiplex PCR; in TCRdb, only in-frame clones are kept and a portion is missing. The sample includes around 1.6 million clones, 95% to 99% of them seen just once. Sequencing used naive CD4+ T cells sorted from blood. Subset denoted: CD45RA+ positively selected. The source of these receptors is a man aged 25-45 years in good health.

The chain carries TRBV4-1 and TRBJ2-1; 7 bases are shared with TRBD2. V lost 0 bases to trimming and J lost 0 bases; unmatched junction nucleotides: 8. Germline V gene lookup returns CDR1 MGHRA and CDR2 YSYEKL. This CDR3 is built from 18 residues. The CDR3 bases are TGCGCCAGCAGCCAAGAATCGACTAGCTCAAGCTCCTACAATGAGCAGTTCTTC. The encoded protein is CASSQESTSSSSYNEQFF.

The V gene is TRBV11-2, the J gene TRBJ2-1, with TRBD2 matching 10 bases. The CDR3 loop spans 16 amino acids. V gave up 2 bases and J gave up 8 bases; unmatched junction bases: 9. Germline V gene sequence: CDR1 SGHAT, CDR2 FQNNGV. CDR3 in DNA: TGTGCCAGCAGCTTATTGTCTAGCGGGAGTATCGATGAGCAGTTCTTC. The encoded protein is CASSLLSSGSIDEQFF.

This rearrangement joins TRBV5-1 to TRBJ2-7; 8 bases are shared with TRBD1. Germline CDR1 reads SGHRS; CDR2 reads YFSETQ. The V gene end was trimmed by 4 bases and the J gene end by 5 bases; junction bases not matched to a gene: 5. This CDR3 has 13 residues. The CDR3 nucleotides read TGCGCCAGCAGCCGACAGGGGAGCCACGAGCAGTACTTC. Translation gives CASSRQGSHEQYF.